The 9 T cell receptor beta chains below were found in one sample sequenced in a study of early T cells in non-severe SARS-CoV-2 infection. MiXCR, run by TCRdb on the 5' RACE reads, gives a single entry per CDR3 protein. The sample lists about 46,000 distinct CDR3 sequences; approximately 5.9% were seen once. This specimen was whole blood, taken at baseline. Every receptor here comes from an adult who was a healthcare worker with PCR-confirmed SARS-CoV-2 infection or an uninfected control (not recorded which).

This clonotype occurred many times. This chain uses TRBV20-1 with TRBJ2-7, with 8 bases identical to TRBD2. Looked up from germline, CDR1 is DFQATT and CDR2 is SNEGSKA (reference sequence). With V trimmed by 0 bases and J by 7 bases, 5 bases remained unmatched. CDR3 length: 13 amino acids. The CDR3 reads CSARDLGGEEQYF. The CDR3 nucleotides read TGCAGTGCTAGAGATCTCGGGGGGGAAGAGCAGTACTTC.

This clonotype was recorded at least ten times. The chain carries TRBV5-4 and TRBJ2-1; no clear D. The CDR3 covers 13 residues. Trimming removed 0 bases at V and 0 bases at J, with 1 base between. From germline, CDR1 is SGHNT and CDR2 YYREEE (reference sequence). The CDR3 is CASSLVSYNEQFF. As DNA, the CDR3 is TGTGCCAGCAGCTTGGTCTCCTACAATGAGCAGTTCTTC.

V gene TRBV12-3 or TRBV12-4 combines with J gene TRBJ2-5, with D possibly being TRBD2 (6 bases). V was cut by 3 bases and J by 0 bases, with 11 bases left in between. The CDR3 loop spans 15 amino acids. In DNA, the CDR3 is TGTGCCAGCAGTTTGAAAAGCGGGTACCAAGAGACCCAGTACTTC. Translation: CASSLKSGYQETQYF.

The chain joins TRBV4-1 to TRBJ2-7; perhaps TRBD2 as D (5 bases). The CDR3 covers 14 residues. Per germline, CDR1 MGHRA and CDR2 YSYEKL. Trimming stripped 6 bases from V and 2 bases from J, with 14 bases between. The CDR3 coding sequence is TGCGCCAGCAGGCGGGTCTTAGAGGCCTACGAGCAGTACTTC. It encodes CASRRVLEAYEQYF.

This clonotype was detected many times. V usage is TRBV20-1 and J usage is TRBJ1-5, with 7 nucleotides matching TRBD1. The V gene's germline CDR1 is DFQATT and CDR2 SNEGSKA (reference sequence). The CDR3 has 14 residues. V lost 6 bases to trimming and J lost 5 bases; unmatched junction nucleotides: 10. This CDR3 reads CSATGTAFDQPQHF. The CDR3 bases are TGCAGTGCAACTGGGACAGCTTTTGATCAGCCCCAGCATTTT.

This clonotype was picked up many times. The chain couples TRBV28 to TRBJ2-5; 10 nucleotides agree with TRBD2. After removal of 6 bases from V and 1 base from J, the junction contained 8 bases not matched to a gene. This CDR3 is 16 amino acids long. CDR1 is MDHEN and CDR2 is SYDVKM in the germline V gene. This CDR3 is CASSPSGRELQETQYF. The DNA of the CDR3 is TGTGCCAGCAGCCCGAGCGGGAGGGAACTCCAAGAGACCCAGTACTTC.

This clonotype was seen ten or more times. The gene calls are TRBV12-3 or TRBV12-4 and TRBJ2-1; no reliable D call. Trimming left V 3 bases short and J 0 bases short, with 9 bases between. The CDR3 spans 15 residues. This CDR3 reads CASSFLGNSYNEQFF. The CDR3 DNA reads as TGTGCCAGCAGTTTCCTAGGGAACTCCTACAATGAGCAGTTCTTC.

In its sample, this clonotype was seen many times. CDR3 coding DNA: TGCAGCGTTGAACCTCAGGGAGGAGGGGGAAATGAGCAGTTCTTC. Residues: CSVEPQGGGGNEQFF. The chain uses TRBV29-1 and TRBJ2-1, with D perhaps being TRBD1 or TRBD2 (6 bases each). With 2 bases removed from V and 7 bases from J, the gap between germline ends came to 18 bases. This CDR3 has 15 amino acids. CDR1 is SQVTM, CDR2 ANQGSEA, per germline.

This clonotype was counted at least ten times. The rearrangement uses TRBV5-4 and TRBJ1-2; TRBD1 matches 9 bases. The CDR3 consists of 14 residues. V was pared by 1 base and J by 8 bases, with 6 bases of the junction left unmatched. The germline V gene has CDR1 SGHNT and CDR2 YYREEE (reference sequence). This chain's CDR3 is CASSLLGQGSGYTF. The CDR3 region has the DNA TGTGCCAGCAGCTTGCTCGGACAGGGGAGCGGCTACACCTTC.